The 5 T cell receptor beta chains listed next were all sequenced from one sample in a study of cytomegalovirus exposure and HLA in healthy donors. The PCR was carried out with 60 Vbeta primers and 13 Jbeta primers. Assay used: immunoSEQ multiplex PCR; TCRdb lists only in-frame clones, some missing. Of more than 85,000 clones detected, around 75% appear once; the ten largest clones hold roughly 1.3%. The sequencing input was PBMCs. The receptors were gathered from a man in his forties in good health and CMV-seronegative.

The V gene is TRBV10-3, the J gene TRBJ2-3; D possibly corresponds to TRBD2 (6 bases). Per germline, CDR1 ENHRY and CDR2 SYGVKD. This CDR3 spans 13 amino acids. V gave up 6 bases and J gave up 1 base, with 8 bases separating them. CDR3: CAIRREGTDTQYF. The DNA of the CDR3 is TGTGCCATCAGGAGGGAGGGCACAGATACGCAGTATTTT.

This chain joins TRBV30 and TRBJ2-7; TRBD2 agrees at 10 bases. Germline CDR1 and CDR2: GTSNPN and SVGIG (reference sequence). Trimming removed 2 bases from V and 4 bases from J; junction bases left unmatched: 8. The CDR3 runs to 15 residues. The CDR3 here is CAWSILAGAEYEQYF. The DNA for the CDR3 is TGTGCCTGGAGTATCCTAGCGGGAGCTGAGTACGAGCAGTACTTC.

This chain joins TRBV7-8 and TRBJ2-7, with 7 bases aligning to TRBD1. Germline trimming cut 5 bases from V and 2 bases from J; bases unmatched to any gene: 12. The germline V gene has CDR1 SGHVS and CDR2 FQNEAQ. There are 16 residues in the CDR3. This CDR3 is CASSPKAWTGTYEQYF. DNA of the CDR3: TGTGCCAGCAGCCCCAAGGCCTGGACAGGTACCTACGAGCAGTACTTC.

J is TRBJ1-3 and V is TRBV6-1, with D perhaps matching TRBD1 (5 bases). Germline V gene sequence: CDR1 MNHNS, CDR2 SASEGT. The V end was cut by 3 bases, the J end by 0 bases, with 9 bases between. CDR3 length: 15 residues. This CDR3 is CASSDYRYSGNTIYF. CDR3 DNA: TGTGCCAGCAGTGATTACAGGTACTCTGGAAACACCATATATTTT.

V usage is TRBV28 and J usage is TRBJ1-5; TRBD1 matches 9 bases. Trimming cost V 2 bases and J 5 bases; bases outside gene matches: 4. The germline gives CDR1 MDHEN, CDR2 SYDVKM. CDR3 size: 15 residues. CDR3 in amino acids: CASSLGQGNHQPQHF. The DNA for the CDR3 is TGTGCCAGCAGTTTAGGACAGGGGAACCATCAGCCCCAGCATTTT.